The T cell receptor beta chain under discussion was sequenced for a study of blood T cell repertoires in COVID-19. Background on the study: Researchers got acute and convalescent COVID-19 samples from the United States, Italy and Spain. Sources were T cells, B-cell-depleted T cells, or PBMCs; the material itself was cDNA or gDNA.

With 3 bases clipped from V and 9 bases from J, the junction kept 5 bases outside the gene matches. From germline, CDR1 is LGHDT and CDR2 YNNKEL (reference sequence). The CDR3 spans 14 residues. In the study's own analysis: Reference gene primer amplification gave nucleated cell count estimates. Method: immunoSEQ multiplex PCR; TCRdb's copy keeps in-frame clones and lacks some. That table is the source of V, J and clone size, and D and trimming were worked out from the DNA. The profile shows over 45,000 clones, roughly 82% of them singletons. The chain combines TRBV3-1 (or the pseudogene TRBV3-2) with TRBJ1-6; 7 bases fit TRBD1. The sequencing input was peripheral blood. This TCR was sampled from a man aged 35-49 years with acute or convalescent COVID-19. For the CDR3, the DNA is TGTGCCAGCAGCCACAAGGAGGGGGCTTCACCCCTCCACTTT. Amino acid sequence: CASSHKEGASPLHF.